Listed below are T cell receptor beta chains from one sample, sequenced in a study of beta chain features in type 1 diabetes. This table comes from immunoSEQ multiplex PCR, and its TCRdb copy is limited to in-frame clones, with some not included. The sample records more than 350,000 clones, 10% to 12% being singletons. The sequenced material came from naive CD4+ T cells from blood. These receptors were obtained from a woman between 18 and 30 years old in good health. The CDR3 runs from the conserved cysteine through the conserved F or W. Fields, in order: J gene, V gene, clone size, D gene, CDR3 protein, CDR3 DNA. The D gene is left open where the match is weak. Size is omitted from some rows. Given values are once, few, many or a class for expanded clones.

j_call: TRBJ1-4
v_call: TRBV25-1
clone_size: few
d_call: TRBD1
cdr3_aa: CASSESKQGAGKLFF
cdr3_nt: TGTGCCAGCAGTGAATCTAAACAGGGGGCTGGGAAACTGTTTTTT

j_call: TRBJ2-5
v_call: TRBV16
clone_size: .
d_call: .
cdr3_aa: CASSQFRGETQYF
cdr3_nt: TGTGCCAGCAGCCAATTTAGAGGAGAGACCCAGTACTTC

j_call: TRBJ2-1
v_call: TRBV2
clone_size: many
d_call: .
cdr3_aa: CAVRRRASSYNEQFF
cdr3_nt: TGTGCCGTGCGCCGGAGGGCCAGCTCCTACAATGAGCAGTTCTTC

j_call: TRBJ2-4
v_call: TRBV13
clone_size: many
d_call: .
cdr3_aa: CASSLLRGAKNIQYF
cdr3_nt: TGTGCCAGCAGCCTGCTTCGGGGCGCCAAAAACATTCAGTACTTC

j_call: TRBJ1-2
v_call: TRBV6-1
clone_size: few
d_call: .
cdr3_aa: CASSVSRANYGYTF
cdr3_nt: TGTGCCAGCTCCGTGAGCAGGGCCAACTATGGCTACACCTTC

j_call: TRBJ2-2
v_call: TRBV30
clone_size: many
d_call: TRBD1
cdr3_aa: CAWSVLGGLGTGELFF
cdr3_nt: TGTGCCTGGAGTGTACTAGGGGGCCTTGGCACCGGGGAGCTGTTTTTT

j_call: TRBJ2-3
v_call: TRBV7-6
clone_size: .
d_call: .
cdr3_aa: CASSFSQGTSDTQYF
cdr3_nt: TGTGCCAGCAGCTTTAGTCAGGGGACATCAGATACGCAGTATTTT

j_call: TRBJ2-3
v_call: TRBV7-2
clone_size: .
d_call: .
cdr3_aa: CASSFGRVGDLTQYF
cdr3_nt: TGTGCCAGCAGCTTCGGGCGAGTTGGGGATCTAACGCAGTATTTT

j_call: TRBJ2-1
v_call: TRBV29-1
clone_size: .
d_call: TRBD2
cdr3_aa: CSVEKGLAGGTYNEQFF
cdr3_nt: TGCAGCGTTGAAAAGGGACTAGCGGGGGGAACCTACAATGAGCAGTTCTTC

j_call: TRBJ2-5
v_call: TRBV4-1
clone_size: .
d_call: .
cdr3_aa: CASRNSWGETQYF
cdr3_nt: TGCGCCAGCAGAAATTCGTGGGGAGAGACCCAGTACTTC

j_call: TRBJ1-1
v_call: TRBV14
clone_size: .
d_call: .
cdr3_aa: CASSQDAGMNTEAFF
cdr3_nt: TGTGCCAGCAGCCAAGATGCGGGAATGAACACTGAAGCTTTCTTT

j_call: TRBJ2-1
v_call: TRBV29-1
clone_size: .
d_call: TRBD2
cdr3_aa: CSSSGLAESYNEQFF
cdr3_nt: TGCAGCAGTTCGGGACTAGCTGAGTCCTACAATGAGCAGTTCTTC

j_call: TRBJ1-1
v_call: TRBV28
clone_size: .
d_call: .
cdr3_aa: CASTWVRGTEAFF
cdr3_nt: TGTGCCAGCACCTGGGTTAGGGGCACTGAAGCTTTCTTT

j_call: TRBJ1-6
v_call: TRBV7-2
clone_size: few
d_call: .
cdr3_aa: CASSLGSQGYSPLHF
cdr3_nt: TGTGCCAGCAGCTTAGGGTCCCAGGGGTATTCACCCCTCCACTTT

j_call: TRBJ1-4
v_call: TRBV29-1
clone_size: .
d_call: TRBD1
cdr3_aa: CSVAGTGEGKLFF
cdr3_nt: TGCAGCGTAGCCGGGACAGGGGAGGGAAAACTGTTTTTT

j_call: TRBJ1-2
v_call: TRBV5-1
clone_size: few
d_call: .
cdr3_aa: CASSLVQYYGYTF
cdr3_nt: TGCGCCAGCAGCTTGGTTCAGTACTATGGCTACACCTTC

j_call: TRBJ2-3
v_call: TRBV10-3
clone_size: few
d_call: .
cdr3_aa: CAISGAALTDTQYF
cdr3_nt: TGTGCGATCAGTGGGGCGGCGCTCACAGATACGCAGTATTTT

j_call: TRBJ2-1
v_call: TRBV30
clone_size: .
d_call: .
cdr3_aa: CAWSMWNEQFF
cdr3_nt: TGTGCCTGGAGTATGTGGAATGAGCAGTTCTTC

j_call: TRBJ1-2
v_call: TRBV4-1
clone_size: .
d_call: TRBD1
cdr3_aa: CASSQLTGVAGSGYTF
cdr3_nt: TGCGCCAGCAGCCAATTAACAGGGGTGGCCGGCTCAGGCTACACCTTC

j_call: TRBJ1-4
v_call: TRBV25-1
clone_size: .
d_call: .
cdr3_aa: CASSQGSTQAF
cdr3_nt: TGTGCCAGCAGTCAAGGTAGCACCCAGGCCTTT

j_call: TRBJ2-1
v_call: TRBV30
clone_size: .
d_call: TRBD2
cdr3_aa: CAWSKGLAAYNEQFF
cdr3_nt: TGTGCCTGGAGTAAGGGACTAGCGGCCTACAATGAGCAGTTCTTC

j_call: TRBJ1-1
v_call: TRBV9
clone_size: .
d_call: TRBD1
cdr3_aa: CASSPTEQGRYTEAFF
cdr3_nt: TGTGCCAGCAGCCCCACCGAACAGGGGCGCTACACTGAAGCTTTCTTT

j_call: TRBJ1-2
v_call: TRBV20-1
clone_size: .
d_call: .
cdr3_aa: CSARDPYGYTF
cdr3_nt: TGCAGTGCTAGAGATCCCTATGGCTACACCTTC

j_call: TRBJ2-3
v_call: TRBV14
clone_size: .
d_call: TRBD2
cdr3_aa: CASSQGGLAGTQYF
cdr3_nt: TGTGCCAGCAGCCAAGGCGGTCTAGCGGGTACGCAGTATTTT

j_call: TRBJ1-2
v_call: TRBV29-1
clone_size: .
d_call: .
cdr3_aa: CSVVSRGPVYGYTF
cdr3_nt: TGCAGCGTTGTGTCGCGGGGGCCGGTCTATGGCTACACCTTC

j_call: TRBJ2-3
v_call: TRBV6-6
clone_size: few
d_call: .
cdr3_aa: CASKRGGTDTQYF
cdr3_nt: TGTGCCAGCAAACGGGGCGGCACAGATACGCAGTATTTT

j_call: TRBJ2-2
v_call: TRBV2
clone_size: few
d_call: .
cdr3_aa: CASSHQALPVGELFF
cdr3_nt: TGTGCCAGCAGCCATCAGGCCCTACCTGTCGGGGAGCTGTTTTTT

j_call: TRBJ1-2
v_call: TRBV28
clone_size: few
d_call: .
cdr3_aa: CASSLKARTYGYTF
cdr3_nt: TGTGCCAGCAGTTTGAAGGCGCGGACCTATGGCTACACCTTC

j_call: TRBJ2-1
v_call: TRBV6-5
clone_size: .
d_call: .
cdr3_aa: CASSYQISYNEQFF
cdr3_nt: TGTGCCAGCAGTTACCAAATCTCCTACAATGAGCAGTTCTTC

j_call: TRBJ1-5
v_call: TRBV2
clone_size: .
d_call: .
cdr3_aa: CASSLGPDQPQHF
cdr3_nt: TGTGCCAGCAGTCTCGGTCCCGATCAGCCCCAGCATTTT

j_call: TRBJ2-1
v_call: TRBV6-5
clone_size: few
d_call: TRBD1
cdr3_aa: CASSVDRGSYNEQFF
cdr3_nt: TGTGCCAGCAGTGTGGACAGGGGCTCCTACAATGAGCAGTTCTTC

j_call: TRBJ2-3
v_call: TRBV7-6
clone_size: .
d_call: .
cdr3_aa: CASSLGGASTDTQYF
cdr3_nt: TGTGCCAGCAGCTTGGGGGGGGCTAGCACAGATACGCAGTATTTT

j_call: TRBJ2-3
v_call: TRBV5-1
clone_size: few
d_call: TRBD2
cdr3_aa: CASSFLAGRRSTDTQYF
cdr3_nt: TGCGCCAGCAGCTTCCTAGCGGGACGCCGCAGCACAGATACGCAGTATTTT

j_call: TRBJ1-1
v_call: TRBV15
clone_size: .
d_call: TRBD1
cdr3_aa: CATSRERQGVSEAFF
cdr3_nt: TGTGCCACCAGCAGAGAGAGACAGGGAGTTAGTGAAGCTTTCTTT

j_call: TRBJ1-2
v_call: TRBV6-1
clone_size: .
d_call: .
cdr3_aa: CASRGLNYGYTF
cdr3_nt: TGTGCCAGCAGAGGCCTTAACTATGGCTACACCTTC

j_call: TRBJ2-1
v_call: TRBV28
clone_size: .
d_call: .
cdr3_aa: CASSLLGGNEQFF
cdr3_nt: TGTGCCAGCAGTTTATTGGGTGGAAATGAGCAGTTCTTC

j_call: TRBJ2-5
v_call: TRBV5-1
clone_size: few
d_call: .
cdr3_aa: CASSTKETQYF
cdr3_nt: TGCGCCAGCAGCACGAAAGAGACCCAGTACTTC